The 11 T cell receptor beta chains presented below share a single source sample, sequenced in a study of regulatory T cells in long-lasting Graves disease. Specified time point: newly diagnosed GD, antithyroid drugs for less than 3 months. From PBMCs, RNA was extracted and then used to make the TCR library. iRepertoire HTBI primers and Arm-PCR of CDR3 regions built TCR beta libraries. TCRdb fed the multiplex PCR reads into MiXCR, producing one record per CDR3 protein. The sample consists of about 540,000 distinct CDR3 sequences, approximately 13% of them appearing once. These data were likewise used in another study, on T cells in Graves' hyperthyroidism and ophthalmopathy.

The sequences come from peripheral blood mononuclear cells (PBMCs), collected at new diagnosis, from a patient treated with antithyroid drugs. These receptors all stem from a man aged 25 to 40 with Graves disease.

This clonotype was found many times. The chain is built from TRBV12-3 or TRBV12-4 and TRBJ1-1, with D possibly being TRBD1 (5 bases). V dropped 5 bases and J dropped 5 bases, with 18 bases sitting between them. There are 15 residues in the CDR3. The CDR3 here is CASSALRQLWTEAFF. The CDR3 coding sequence is TGTGCCAGCAGTGCTTTGAGACAGCTATGGACTGAAGCTTTCTTT.

This clonotype was picked up a small number of times. CDR3 loop: CASSRPGLAYNEQFF. For the CDR3, the DNA is TGTGCCAGTAGTCGACCGGGATTGGCTTACAATGAGCAGTTCTTC. This sequence joins TRBV19 and TRBJ2-1; the D gene is possibly TRBD2 (5 bases). The CDR3 runs 15 residues. Between the trimmed V and J ends, which lost 5 bases and 4 bases, there was a span of 15 bases. CDR1 and CDR2 (germline): LNHDA, SQIVND (reference sequence).

Concerning this clonotype: A much larger clone sits a single nucleotide away, making a read error possible. CDR3 region: CASSAGQVNYERYF. Written as DNA, the CDR3 is TGCGCCAGCAGCGCCGGACAGGTTAACTACGAGCGGTACTTC. This chain uses TRBV5-1 with TRBJ2-7; 7 positions agree with TRBD1. Germline V lookup: CDR1 SGHRS, CDR2 YFSETQ. The CDR3 is made up of 14 amino acids.

In its sample, this clonotype was seen many times. The chain carries TRBV6-1 and TRBJ2-3, with a possible D match to TRBD2 (6 bases). Germline CDR1 and CDR2: MNHNS and SASEGT. The CDR3 runs 14 residues. V was trimmed by 6 bases and J by 4 bases, leaving 14 bases between them. In DNA, the CDR3 is TGTGCCAGCAGGATGCAGGGAGGCGCAGATACGCAGTATTTT. Translated, it gives CASRMQGGADTQYF.

This clonotype has a handful of counts. This sequence joins TRBV6-1 and TRBJ2-3; D might be TRBD2 (5 bases). Trimming took off 7 bases at V and 1 base at J, with 24 bases between the two ends. There are 18 residues in the CDR3. Germline assignment: CDR1 MNHNS and CDR2 SASEGT. For the CDR3, the DNA is TGTGCCAGCATCCCACACCCAACAAGGCGGACTCGCACAGATACGCAGTATTTT. Residues: CASIPHPTRRTRTDTQYF.

This clonotype was recorded at least ten times. The rearrangement links TRBV27 to TRBJ2-3, with 8 bases identical to TRBD2. Per the germline V gene, CDR1 is MNHEY and CDR2 is SMNVEV (reference sequence). CDR3 size: 14 residues. The V gene end was trimmed by 2 bases and the J gene end by 6 bases; junction bases not matched to a gene: 4. This chain's CDR3 is CASSLRGGEDTQYF. The CDR3 DNA reads TGTGCCAGCAGTTTACGGGGGGGAGAGGATACGCAGTATTTT.

As to this clonotype: A much larger clone sits a single nucleotide away, making a read error possible. The V and J genes are TRBV11-3 and TRBJ1-1; TRBD1 might be the D (6 bases). The CDR3 is made up of 13 amino acids. V lost 5 bases and J lost 5, with 12 bases in between. Germline assignment: CDR1 SGHNT and CDR2 YENEEA. In nucleotides, the CDR3 is TGTGCCAGCAGCACCGGGACACGGACTGAAGCTTTCTTT. Its protein is CASSTGTRTEAFF.

Details on this clonotype: This clone may be a read error of a much larger clone one base away. The rearrangement joins TRBV5-1 to TRBJ2-5, with a weak D call TRBD2 (7 bases). Matching the DNA end better, TRBJ2-7 makes the J call doubtful. This CDR3 spans 16 amino acids. Germline assignment: CDR1 SGHRS and CDR2 YFSETQ. CDR3 residues: CASSKYQGGGGHEQYF. The DNA for the CDR3 is TGCGCCAGCAGCAAATACCAGGGTGGCGGGGGCCACGAGCAGTACTTC.

This clonotype was seen repeatedly, ten times or more. The V gene is TRBV5-1, the J gene TRBJ2-7; D unclear. Germline lookup yields CDR1 SGHRS and CDR2 YFSETQ. This CDR3 has 15 residues. V dropped 0 bases and J dropped 0 bases, with 10 bases sitting between them. The CDR3 region is CASSLEWESSYEQYF. The CDR3 coding sequence is TGCGCCAGCAGCTTGGAATGGGAATCCTCCTACGAGCAGTACTTC. Full variable domain (outside the CDR3, taken from reference TRBV5-1 and TRBJ2-7): KAGVTQTPRYLIKTRGQQVTLSCSPISGHRSVSWYQQTPGQGLQFLFEYFSETQRNKGNFPGRFSGRQFSNSRSEMNVSTLELGDSALYLCASSLEWESSYEQYFGPGTRLTVT.

There are many counts of this clonotype. The V and J genes are TRBV30 and TRBJ1-3; maybe TRBD1 (5 bases). Deletions cut 4 bases from V and 4 bases from J, with 14 bases between. Germline CDR1 is GTSNPN and CDR2 is SVGIG (reference sequence). The CDR3 is 14 amino acids. The CDR3, as DNA: TGTGCCTGGACCGCCACACAGGTCGGAAACACCATATATTTT. Translation: CAWTATQVGNTIYF.

This clonotype was observed many times. This chain joins TRBV9 and TRBJ2-3, with 9 nucleotides matching TRBD2. CDR3 length: 15 amino acids. Germline CDR1 is SGDLS and CDR2 is YYNGEE. V dropped 0 bases and J dropped 5; count of bases not matched to a gene: 4. CDR3 in amino acids: CASSVGFSGRDTQYF. Written as DNA, the CDR3 is TGTGCCAGCAGCGTAGGATTTAGCGGGAGAGATACGCAGTATTTT.